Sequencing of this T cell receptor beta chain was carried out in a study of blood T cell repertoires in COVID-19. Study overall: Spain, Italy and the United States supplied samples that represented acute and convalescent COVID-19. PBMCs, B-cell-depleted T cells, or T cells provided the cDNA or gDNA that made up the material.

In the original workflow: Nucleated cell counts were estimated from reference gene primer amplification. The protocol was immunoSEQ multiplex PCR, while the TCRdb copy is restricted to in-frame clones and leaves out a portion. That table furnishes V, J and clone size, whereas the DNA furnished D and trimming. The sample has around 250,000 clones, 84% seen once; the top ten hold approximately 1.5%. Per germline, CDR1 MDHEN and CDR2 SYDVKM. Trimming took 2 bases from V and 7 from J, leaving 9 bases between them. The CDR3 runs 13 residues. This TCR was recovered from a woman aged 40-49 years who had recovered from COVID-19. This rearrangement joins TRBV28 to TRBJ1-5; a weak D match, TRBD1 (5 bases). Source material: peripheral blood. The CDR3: CASSLPGYQPQHF. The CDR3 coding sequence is TGTGCCAGCAGTTTACCAGGGTACCAGCCCCAGCATTTT. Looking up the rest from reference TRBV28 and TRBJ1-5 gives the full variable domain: DVKVTQSSRYLVKRTGEKVFLECVQDMDHENMFWYRQDPGLGLRLIYFSYDVKMKEKGDIPEGYSVSREKKERFSLILESASTNQTSMYLCASSLPGYQPQHFGDGTRLSIL.